The next 16 T cell receptor beta chains were all read from a single sample in a study of T cell changes during pregnancy in multiple sclerosis (dated by TCRdb to the late 2010s). The method behind the library was the immunoSEQ multiplex PCR assay. TCRdb stores this immuneACCESS table with in-frame sequences only. Part of the clones is absent; in the studies checked, under half of the shortfall reflects unresolved V genes, and no reason is known for the rest. In this sample the table shows 60,000 to 70,000 clones, 90% to 95% of which occur a single time. The ten largest clonotypes hold around 2.4% of the sample. The source was peripheral blood, collected in the third trimester of pregnancy. The origin of the receptors is a female donor in good health, enrolled as a control in a pregnancy study.

The DNA of the CDR3 is TGTGCCACCAGCCTTGAGGGGCAGGGGTGGGATCAGCCCCAGCATTTT. Protein sequence: CATSLEGQGWDQPQHF. The chain has TRBV15 and TRBJ1-5; a possible D gene is TRBD1 (6 bases). The CDR3 has 16 amino acids. The V gene lost 5 bases and the J gene lost 5 bases, with 19 bases spanning the gap. Germline CDR1 reads LNHNV; CDR2 reads YYDKDF (reference sequence). Full variable domain (missing parts from reference TRBV15 and TRBJ1-5): DAMVIQNPRYQVTQFGKPVTLSCSQTLNHNVMYWYQQKSSQAPKLLFHYYDKDFNNEADTPDNFQSRRPNTSFCFLDIRSPGLGDTAMYLCATSLEGQGWDQPQHFGDGTRLSIL.

This clone has a single count. The CDR3 nucleotides read TGCACCAGCAGCCAGGGACGTCGCGGGGGGCATCCTAGCACAGATACGCAGTATTTT. Its translation: CTSSQGRRGGHPSTDTQYF. The chain links TRBV1 to TRBJ2-3; the DNA was not used to check the table's D call, TRBD2. TRBV1 is designated a pseudogene. The CDR3 is 19 residues long.

This sequence joins TRBV7-2 and TRBJ2-7, with D possibly being TRBD1 (5 bases). V was cut by 1 base and J by 2 bases, with 9 bases left in between. Germline V gene data show CDR1 as SGHTA and CDR2 as FQGNSA. The length of the CDR3 is 14 residues. The CDR3 DNA reads as TGTGCCAGCAGCTTAGTCCAGGGCGCCTACGAGCAGTACTTC. It is translated as CASSLVQGAYEQYF.

In this sample, this clone turned up a few times. The rearrangement links TRBV5-1 to TRBJ2-1; TRBD2 aligns across 12 bases. This CDR3 comprises 18 residues. After removal of 2 bases from V and 1 base from J, the junction contained 7 bases not matched to a gene. Germline assignment: CDR1 SGHRS and CDR2 YFSETQ. CDR3 sequence: CASSLALAGGPSYNEQFF. For the CDR3, the DNA is TGCGCCAGCAGCTTAGCACTAGCGGGGGGCCCTTCCTACAATGAGCAGTTCTTC. The full variable domain, with the rest looked up from reference TRBV5-1 and TRBJ2-1, is KAGVTQTPRYLIKTRGQQVTLSCSPISGHRSVSWYQQTPGQGLQFLFEYFSETQRNKGNFPGRFSGRQFSNSRSEMNVSTLELGDSALYLCASSLALAGGPSYNEQFFGPGTRLTVL.

The J gene is TRBJ1-1, the V gene TRBV7-9; 9 positions match TRBD1. This CDR3 spans 15 amino acids. CDR1 and CDR2 (germline): SEHNR, FQNEAQ (reference sequence). V dropped 5 bases and J dropped 6; count of bases not matched to a gene: 10. In nucleotides, the CDR3 is TGTGCCAGCAGCGCCCGAGGACAGGGGTTCCCTGAAGCTTTCTTT. Its translation: CASSARGQGFPEAFF.

The rearrangement links TRBV2 to TRBJ2-2; 11 nucleotides match TRBD2. V shed 6 bases, J shed 1 base, and the junction held 4 bases outside the gene matches. Germline V gene lookup returns CDR1 SNHLY and CDR2 FYNNEI. There are 16 residues in the CDR3. The CDR3 region has the DNA TGTGCCAGCAGAGACACTAGCGGGGGGAACACCGGGGAGCTGTTTTTT. Its protein is CASRDTSGGNTGELFF.

This rearrangement joins TRBV27 to TRBJ1-4, with 8 bases identical to TRBD1. Unmatched junction bases numbered 2, after V lost 4 bases and J lost 4 bases. The CDR3 is 14 amino acids. Germline V lookup: CDR1 MNHEY, CDR2 SMNVEV (reference sequence). The chain's CDR3 is CASSSGQGNEKLFF. CDR3 in DNA: TGTGCCAGCAGTTCCGGACAGGGTAATGAAAAACTGTTTTTT.

The chain joins TRBV19 to TRBJ2-7; TRBD2 matches 7 bases. This CDR3 is built from 14 residues. In germline, CDR1 is LNHDA, CDR2 SQIVND (reference sequence). The junction had 5 bases not matched to a gene; V was cut back by 3 bases and J by 3 bases. CDR3 sequence reads: CASSIGTTIYEQYF. CDR3 in DNA: TGTGCCAGTAGTATCGGGACTACGATCTACGAGCAGTACTTC.

The chain uses TRBV9 and TRBJ1-2; possible D gene TRBD1, 5 bases. The CDR3 extends over 15 amino acids. Per germline, CDR1 SGDLS and CDR2 YYNGEE. Deletions cut 0 bases from V and 4 bases from J, with 13 bases between. The CDR3 sequence is CASSVEGVSVYGYTF. CDR3 sequence (DNA): TGTGCCAGCAGCGTAGAAGGGGTCTCCGTCTATGGCTACACCTTC. Variable domain in full (rest from reference TRBV9 and TRBJ1-2): DSGVTQTPKHLITATGQRVTLRCSPRSGDLSVYWYQQSLDQGLQFLIQYYNGEERAKGNILERFSAQQFPDLHSELNLSSLELGDSALYFCASSVEGVSVYGYTFGSGTRLTVV.

This chain uses TRBV6-5 with TRBJ2-5; TRBD2 agrees at 7 bases. Germline CDR1 MNHEY, CDR2 SVGAGI. This CDR3 is built from 14 residues. V was clipped by 6 bases and J by 4 bases; unmatched bases: 8. The CDR3 spells CASRRGLVSETQYF. CDR3 nucleotide sequence: TGTGCCAGCAGGCGAGGACTAGTGTCAGAGACCCAGTACTTC.

V gene TRBV7-2 combines with J gene TRBJ2-3; TRBD2 matches at 9 bases. This CDR3 comprises 16 residues. Germline assignment: CDR1 SGHTA and CDR2 FQGNSA. The V and J ends lost 1 base and 6 bases, in that order; junction bases with no gene match: 8. The CDR3 sequence is CASSLDLAGGRDTQYF. The CDR3 DNA is TGTGCCAGCAGCTTAGATCTGGCGGGGGGGAGGGATACGCAGTATTTT.

The J gene is TRBJ2-7, the V gene TRBV14; 11 nucleotides match TRBD1. CDR3 length equals 15 residues. V gave up 3 bases and J gave up 9 bases; unmatched junction bases: 10. In germline, CDR1 is SGHDN, CDR2 FVKESK. The CDR3, as DNA: TGTGCCAGCAGCCACTCCGGACAGGGGGCTTATGTGCAGTACTTC. It codes for CASSHSGQGAYVQYF.

This clone has only a few counts. The chain carries TRBV13 and TRBJ2-7; possibly TRBD2 for D (6 bases). Trimming removed 4 bases from V and 2 bases from J, with 12 bases in between. CDR1 is PRHDT and CDR2 is FYEKMQ in the germline V gene (reference sequence). CDR3 length: 14 residues. In nucleotides, the CDR3 is TGTGCCAGCAGCTCGGGAGTAAGGCCCTACGAGCAGTACTTC. It translates to CASSSGVRPYEQYF.

CDR3 coding DNA: TGTGCCAGTAGTATGGGGGGGGACGAAAAACTGTTTTTT. It codes for CASSMGGDEKLFF. This chain joins TRBV19 and TRBJ1-4, with D possibly being TRBD1 (5 bases). Trimming pared 3 bases from V and 8 bases from J, leaving 10 bases between. This CDR3 has 13 residues. The germline CDR1 and CDR2 sequences are LNHDA and SQIVND (reference sequence).

The CDR3 bases are TGTGCCAGCAGCGTAGAAGGGTCGGGAGGCTACACCTTC. Amino acids: CASSVEGSGGYTF. This chain joins TRBV9 and TRBJ1-2; no clear D. This CDR3 has 13 amino acids. V dropped 0 bases and J dropped 8 bases, with 11 bases sitting between them. Looked up from germline, CDR1 is SGDLS and CDR2 is YYNGEE. Based on the CDR3 plus reference TRBV9 and TRBJ1-2, the full variable domain is DSGVTQTPKHLITATGQRVTLRCSPRSGDLSVYWYQQSLDQGLQFLIQYYNGEERAKGNILERFSAQQFPDLHSELNLSSLELGDSALYFCASSVEGSGGYTFGSGTRLTVV.

The chain carries TRBV7-9 and TRBJ2-1, with D perhaps TRBD2 (7 bases). Germline lookup yields CDR1 SEHNR and CDR2 FQNEAQ (reference sequence). The CDR3 totals 13 residues. Between the trimmed V and J ends, which lost 5 bases and 9 bases, there was a span of 14 bases. CDR3 in amino acids: CASSGGAPAEQFF. The CDR3 DNA sequence: TGTGCCAGCAGCGGGGGGGCCCCGGCTGAGCAGTTCTTC.